The sequence of this T cell receptor beta chain was determined in a study of shared clonotypes between healthy human individuals. About the study: Used for every donor were three CD4 naive, three CD4 memory, two CD8 naive and one CD8 memory plate.

This CDR3 contains 16 residues. Naivety among CD8 cells was defined by CD45RO negativity and positive CCR7 selection, thereby excluding terminally differentiated effector memory CD45RA+ cells. On sorted subsets, replicate PCRs used about 180 ng DNA, or 25,000 to 35,000 T cell genomes. The protocol was immunoSEQ multiplex PCR, while the TCRdb copy is restricted to in-frame clones and leaves out a portion. The sample carries roughly 770,000 clones, 90% to 97% recorded once. The material sequenced was naive CD8+ T cells sorted from blood. The chain carries TRBV21-1 and TRBJ2-7; the table calls TRBD1, which could not be checked here. TRBV21-1 is flagged as a pseudogene. This TCR was sampled from a man younger than 40 in good health. The DNA of the CDR3 is TGTGCCAGCAGATGTGCTGGGGACAGGGGTTCCTACGAGCAGTACTTC. Translating it yields CASRCAGDRGSYEQYF.